This entry is about one T cell receptor beta chain. The data stem from a study of T cell changes during pregnancy in multiple sclerosis. Trimming pared 0 bases from V and 5 bases from J, leaving 8 bases between. Germline V CDR1 and CDR2: SGDLS, YYNGEE. CDR3 size: 13 residues. Using immunoSEQ multiplex PCR, the repertoire was profiled, and TCRdb retains in-frame clones only, with some absent. Seen here are fewer than 50,000 clones, approximately 94% observed once, and the top ten hold around 5%. The starting material was CD8+ T cells from peripheral blood mononuclear cells, obtained before pregnancy. The rearrangement uses TRBV9 and TRBJ1-2; D ambiguous. This clonotype originated in a female donor with multiple sclerosis, enrolled in a pregnancy study. The DNA of the CDR3 is TGTGCCAGCAGCGTAGGAGGAGGGTATGGCTACACCTTC. This encodes CASSVGGGYGYTF.